This TCR beta chain was identified in a study of blood T cell repertoires in COVID-19. At the level of the study: COVID-19 samples from acute and convalescent phases originated in the United States, Italy and Spain.

The ends were cut back, 4 bases at V and 6 bases at J, with 11 bases in the middle. CDR3 length: 12 residues. Germline CDR1 reads SGHRS; CDR2 reads YFSETQ. Clones were sequenced by immunoSEQ multiplex PCR, and TCRdb holds only the in-frame ones, with some missing. The sample has about 170,000 clones; roughly 93% are singletons. The TCR originated in a man between 18 and 35 years old with COVID-19, enrolled during active disease. J is TRBJ2-7 and V is TRBV5-1; D unclear. The specimen sequenced was peripheral blood. The CDR3 DNA reads TGCGCCAGCAGCCCCGCCGGCGGCGAGCAGTACTTC. Protein product: CASSPAGGEQYF. The full variable domain, with the rest looked up from reference TRBV5-1 and TRBJ2-7, is KAGVTQTPRYLIKTRGQQVTLSCSPISGHRSVSWYQQTPGQGLQFLFEYFSETQRNKGNFPGRFSGRQFSNSRSEMNVSTLELGDSALYLCASSPAGGEQYFGPGTRLTVT.